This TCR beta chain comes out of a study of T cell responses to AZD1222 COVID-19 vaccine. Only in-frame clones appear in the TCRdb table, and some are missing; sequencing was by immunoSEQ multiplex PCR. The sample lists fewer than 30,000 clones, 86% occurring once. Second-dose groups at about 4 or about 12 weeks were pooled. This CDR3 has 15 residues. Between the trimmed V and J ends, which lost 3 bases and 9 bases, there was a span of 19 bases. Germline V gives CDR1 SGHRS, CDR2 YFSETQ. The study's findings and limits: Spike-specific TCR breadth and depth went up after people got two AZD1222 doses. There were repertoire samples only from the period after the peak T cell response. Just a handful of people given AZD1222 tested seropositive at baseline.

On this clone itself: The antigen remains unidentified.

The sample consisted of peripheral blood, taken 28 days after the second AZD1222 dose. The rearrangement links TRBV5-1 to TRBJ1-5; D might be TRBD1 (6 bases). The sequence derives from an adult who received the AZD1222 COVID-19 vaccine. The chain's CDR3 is CASSSDGTTGRPQHF. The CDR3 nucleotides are TGCGCCAGCAGCTCTGACGGAACTACAGGGAGGCCCCAGCATTTT.